This T cell receptor beta chain comes out of a study of T cell responses to AZD1222 COVID-19 vaccine. V was cut by 7 bases and J by 10 bases, with 13 bases left in between. This CDR3 contains 11 residues. Germline lookup yields CDR1 SQVTM and CDR2 ANQGSEA. Measured with immunoSEQ multiplex PCR; TCRdb has only the in-frame clones, and not every one. Here the sample spans 120,000 to 150,000 clones, 75% to 95% being singletons. The source is an adult in good health. Specimen: peripheral blood, collected on day 0 of AZD1222 vaccination. The J gene is TRBJ1-4, the V gene TRBV29-1; D is possibly TRBD1 (6 bases). This chain's CDR3 is CSGELDRKLFF. The CDR3 bases are TGCAGCGGGGAACTGGACAGAAAACTGTTTTTT.